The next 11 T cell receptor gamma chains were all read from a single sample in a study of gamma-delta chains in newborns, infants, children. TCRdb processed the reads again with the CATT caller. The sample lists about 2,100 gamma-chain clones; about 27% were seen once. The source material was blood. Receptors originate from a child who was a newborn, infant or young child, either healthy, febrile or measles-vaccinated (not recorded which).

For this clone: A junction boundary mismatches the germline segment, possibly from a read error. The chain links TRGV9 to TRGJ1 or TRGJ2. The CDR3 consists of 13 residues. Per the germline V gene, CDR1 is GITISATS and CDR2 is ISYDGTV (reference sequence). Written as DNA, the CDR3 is TGTGCCTTGCGGGAGGTGCCATATTATAAGAAACTCTTT. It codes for CALREVPYYKKLF.

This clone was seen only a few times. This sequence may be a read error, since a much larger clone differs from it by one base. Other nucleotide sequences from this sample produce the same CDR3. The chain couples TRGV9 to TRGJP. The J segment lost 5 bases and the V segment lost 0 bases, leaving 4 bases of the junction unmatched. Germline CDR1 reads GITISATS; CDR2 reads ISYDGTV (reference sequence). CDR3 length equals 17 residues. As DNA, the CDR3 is TGTGCCTTGTGGGAGGTGCAGGAAGAGTTGGGCAAAAAAATCAAGGTATTT. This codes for CALWEVQEELGKKIKVF.

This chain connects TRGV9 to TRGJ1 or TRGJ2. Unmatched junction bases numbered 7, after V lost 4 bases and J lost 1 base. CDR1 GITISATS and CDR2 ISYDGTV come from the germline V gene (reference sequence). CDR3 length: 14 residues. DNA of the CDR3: TGTGCCTTGTGGGACCCCTCTAATTATTATAAGAAACTCTTT. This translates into CALWDPSNYYKKLF.

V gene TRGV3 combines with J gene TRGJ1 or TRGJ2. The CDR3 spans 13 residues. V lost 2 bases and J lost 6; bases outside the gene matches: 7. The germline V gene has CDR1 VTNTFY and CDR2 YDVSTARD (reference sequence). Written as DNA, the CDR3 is TGTGCCACCTGGGACACCGTGGGTTATAAGAAACTCTTT. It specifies CATWDTVGYKKLF.

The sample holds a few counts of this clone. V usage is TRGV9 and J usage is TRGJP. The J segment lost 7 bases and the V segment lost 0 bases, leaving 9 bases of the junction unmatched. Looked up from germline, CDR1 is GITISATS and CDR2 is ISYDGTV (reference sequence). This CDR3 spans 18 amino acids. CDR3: CALWEVRSQELGKKIKVF. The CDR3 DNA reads TGTGCCTTGTGGGAGGTGCGGTCCCAGGAGTTGGGCAAAAAAATCAAGGTATTT.

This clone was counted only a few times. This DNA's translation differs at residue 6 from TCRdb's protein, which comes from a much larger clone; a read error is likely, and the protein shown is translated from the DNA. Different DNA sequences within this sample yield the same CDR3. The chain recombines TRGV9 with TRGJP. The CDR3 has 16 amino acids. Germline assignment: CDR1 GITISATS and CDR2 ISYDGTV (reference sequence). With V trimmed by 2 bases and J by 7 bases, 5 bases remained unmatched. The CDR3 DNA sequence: TGTGCCTTGTGGGAGGAGGGGGAGTTGGGCAAAAAAATCAAGGTATTT. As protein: CALWEEGELGKKIKVF.

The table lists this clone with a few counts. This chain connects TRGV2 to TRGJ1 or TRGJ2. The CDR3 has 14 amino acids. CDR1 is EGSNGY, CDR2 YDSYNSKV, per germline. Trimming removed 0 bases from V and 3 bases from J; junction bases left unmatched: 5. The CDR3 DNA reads TGTGCCACCTGGGACGGGCCGGCTTATTATAAGAAACTCTTT. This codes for CATWDGPAYYKKLF.

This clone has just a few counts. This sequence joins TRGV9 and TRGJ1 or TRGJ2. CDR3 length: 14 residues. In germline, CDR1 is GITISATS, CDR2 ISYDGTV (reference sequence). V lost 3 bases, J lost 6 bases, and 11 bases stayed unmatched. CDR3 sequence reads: CALWESSMGYKKLF. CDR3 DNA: TGTGCCTTGTGGGAGTCGTCAATGGGTTATAAGAAACTCTTT.

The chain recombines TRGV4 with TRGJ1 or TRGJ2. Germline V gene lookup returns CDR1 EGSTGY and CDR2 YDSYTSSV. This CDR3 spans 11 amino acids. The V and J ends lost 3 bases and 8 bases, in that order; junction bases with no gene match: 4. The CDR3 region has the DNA TGTGCCACCTGGGATCCTGATAAGAAACTCTTT. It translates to CATWDPDKKLF.

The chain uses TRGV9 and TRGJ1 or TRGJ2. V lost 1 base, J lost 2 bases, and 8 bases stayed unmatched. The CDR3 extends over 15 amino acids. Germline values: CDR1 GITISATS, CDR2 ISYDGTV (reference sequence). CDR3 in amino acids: CALWEVHSYYYKKLF. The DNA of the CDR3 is TGTGCCTTGTGGGAGGTCCATTCTTATTATTATAAGAAACTCTTT.

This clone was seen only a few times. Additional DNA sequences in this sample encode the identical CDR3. Here the CDR3 DNA reads TGTGCCTTGTGGGAGGTGCCGGGGGAGTTGGGCAAAAAAATCAAGGTATTT. It yields the protein CALWEVPGELGKKIKVF. The rearrangement uses TRGV9 and TRGJP. Looked up from germline, CDR1 is GITISATS and CDR2 is ISYDGTV (reference sequence). This CDR3 comprises 17 residues. With 0 bases clipped from V and 7 bases from J, the junction kept 6 bases outside the gene matches.